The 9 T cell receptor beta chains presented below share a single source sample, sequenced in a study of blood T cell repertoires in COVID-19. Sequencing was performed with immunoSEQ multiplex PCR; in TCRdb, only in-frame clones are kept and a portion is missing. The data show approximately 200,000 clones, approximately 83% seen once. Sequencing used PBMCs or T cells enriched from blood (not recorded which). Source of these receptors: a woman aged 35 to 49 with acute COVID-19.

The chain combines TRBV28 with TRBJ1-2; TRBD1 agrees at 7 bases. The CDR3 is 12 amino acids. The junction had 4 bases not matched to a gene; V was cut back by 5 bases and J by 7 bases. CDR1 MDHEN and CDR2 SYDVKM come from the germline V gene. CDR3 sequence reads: CASSRQGGGYTF. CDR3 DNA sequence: TGTGCCAGCAGTAGACAGGGTGGTGGCTACACCTTC.

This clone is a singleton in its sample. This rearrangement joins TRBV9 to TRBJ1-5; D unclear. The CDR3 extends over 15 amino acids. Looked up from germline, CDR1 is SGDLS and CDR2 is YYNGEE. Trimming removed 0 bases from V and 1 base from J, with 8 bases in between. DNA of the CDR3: TGTGCCAGCAGCGTAGGATCAGAAAGCAATCAGCCCCAGCATTTT. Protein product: CASSVGSESNQPQHF.

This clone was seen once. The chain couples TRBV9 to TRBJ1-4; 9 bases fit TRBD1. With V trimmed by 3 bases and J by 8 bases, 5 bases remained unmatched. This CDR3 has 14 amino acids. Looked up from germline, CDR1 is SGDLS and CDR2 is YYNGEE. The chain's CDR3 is CASSAGQGKEKLFF. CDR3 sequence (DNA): TGTGCCAGCAGCGCGGGACAGGGAAAGGAAAAACTGTTTTTT.

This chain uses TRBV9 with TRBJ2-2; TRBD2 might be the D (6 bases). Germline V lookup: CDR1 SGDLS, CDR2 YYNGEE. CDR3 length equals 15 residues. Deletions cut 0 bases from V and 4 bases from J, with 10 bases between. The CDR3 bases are TGTGCCAGCAGCGTAGGGGGGGAGGTCACCGGGGAGCTGTTTTTT. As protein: CASSVGGEVTGELFF. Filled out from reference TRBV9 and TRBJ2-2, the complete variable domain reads DSGVTQTPKHLITATGQRVTLRCSPRSGDLSVYWYQQSLDQGLQFLIQYYNGEERAKGNILERFSAQQFPDLHSELNLSSLELGDSALYFCASSVGGEVTGELFFGEGSRLTVL.

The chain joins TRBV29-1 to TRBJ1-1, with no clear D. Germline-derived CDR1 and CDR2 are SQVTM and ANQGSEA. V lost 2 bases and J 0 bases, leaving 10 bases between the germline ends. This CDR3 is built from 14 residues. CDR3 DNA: TGCAGCGTTGAACATGTGGGCGTGAACACTGAAGCTTTCTTT. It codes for CSVEHVGVNTEAFF.

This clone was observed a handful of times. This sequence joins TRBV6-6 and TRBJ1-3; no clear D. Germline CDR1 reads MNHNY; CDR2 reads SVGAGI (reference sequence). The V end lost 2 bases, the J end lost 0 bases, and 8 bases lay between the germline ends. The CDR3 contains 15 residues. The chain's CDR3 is CASSYTPGSGNTIYF. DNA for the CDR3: TGTGCCAGCAGTTACACCCCGGGCTCTGGAAACACCATATATTTT.

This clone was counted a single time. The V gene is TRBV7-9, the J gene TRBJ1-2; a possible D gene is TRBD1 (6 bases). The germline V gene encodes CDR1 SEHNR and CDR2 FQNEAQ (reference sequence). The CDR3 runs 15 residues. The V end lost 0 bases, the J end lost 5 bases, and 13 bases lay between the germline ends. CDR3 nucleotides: TGTGCCAGCAGCTTAGCGGGGGAAAGGGGGTATGGCTACACCTTC. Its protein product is CASSLAGERGYGYTF. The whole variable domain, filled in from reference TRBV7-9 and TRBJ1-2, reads DTGVSQNPRHKITKRGQNVTFRCDPISEHNRLYWYRQTLGQGPEFLTYFQNEAQLEKSRLLSDRFSAERPKGSFSTLEIQRTEQGDSAMYLCASSLAGERGYGYTFGSGTRLTVV.

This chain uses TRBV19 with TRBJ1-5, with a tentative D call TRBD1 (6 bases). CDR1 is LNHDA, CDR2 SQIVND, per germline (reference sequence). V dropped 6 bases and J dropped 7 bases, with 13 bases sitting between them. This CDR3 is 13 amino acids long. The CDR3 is CASRPGVGQPQHF. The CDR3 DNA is TGTGCCAGTAGACCAGGGGTAGGGCAGCCCCAGCATTTT. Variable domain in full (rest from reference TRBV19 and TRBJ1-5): DGGITQSPKYLFRKEGQNVTLSCEQNLNHDAMYWYRQDPGQGLRLIYYSQIVNDFQKGDIAEGYSVSREKKESFPLTVTSAQKNPTAFYLCASRPGVGQPQHFGDGTRLSIL.

The CDR3 coding sequence is TGTGCCAGCAGCGTGACAGGGCGGAGCAATCAGCCCCAGCATTTT. Amino acid sequence: CASSVTGRSNQPQHF. V is TRBV28 and J is TRBJ1-5; 7 bases agree with TRBD1. This CDR3 has 15 residues. The V and J ends lost 6 bases and 1 base, in that order; junction bases with no gene match: 6. Germline V gene sequence: CDR1 MDHEN, CDR2 SYDVKM. The full variable domain, with the rest looked up from reference TRBV28 and TRBJ1-5, is DVKVTQSSRYLVKRTGEKVFLECVQDMDHENMFWYRQDPGLGLRLIYFSYDVKMKEKGDIPEGYSVSREKKERFSLILESASTNQTSMYLCASSVTGRSNQPQHFGDGTRLSIL.